A selection of T cell receptor beta chains follows, all from one sample in a study of T-cell memory formation after mild COVID-19. TCRdb called the 5' RACE reads again in MiXCR, with one record for every CDR3 protein. The sample shows about 350,000 distinct CDR3 sequences, around 20% of them seen only once. Sequencing input: PBMCs or a T cell subset sorted from them (not recorded which). The receptor source for this set is a man younger than 35 who had mild COVID-19 (a few samples of this study predate the infection). Cell type and time point are not known. The CDR3 runs from the conserved cysteine through the conserved F or W. The D gene is left open where the match is weak. Size tells how often a clone was seen (once, few, many) or the class of an expanded clone, and some rows leave it out.

j_call cdr3_length clone_size v_call d_call cdr3_nt cdr3_aa
TRBJ2-1 14 few TRBV10-3 NA TGTGCCATCAGTGACAGGGTAGGCTACAATGAGCAGTTCTTC CAISDRVGYNEQFF
TRBJ1-6 13 NA TRBV28 NA TGTGCCAGCACCGGGGGATATAATTCACCCCTCCACTTT CASTGGYNSPLHF
TRBJ2-3 16 few TRBV2 TRBD2 TGTGCCAGCAGGCCCCTGGGCGGGGGATTTACAGATACGCAGTATTTT CASRPLGGGFTDTQYF
TRBJ2-3 16 few TRBV5-6 NA TGTGCCAGCAGCTTCTATGACAGGTCCTACACAGATACGCAGTATTTT CASSFYDRSYTDTQYF
TRBJ2-6 15 few TRBV12-3/TRBV12-4 TRBD1 TGTGCCACAGGGGGACAACTCTCTGGGGCCAACGTCCTGACTTTC CATGGQLSGANVLTF
TRBJ1-4 13 NA TRBV6-5 NA TGTGCCAGCAGTTACCATGGCGAAGAAAAACTGTTTTTT CASSYHGEEKLFF
TRBJ2-3 13 few TRBV10-3 TRBD2 TGTGCCACCAAACTAGCGGGCATTAATACGCAGTATTTT CATKLAGINTQYF
TRBJ1-1 18 few TRBV7-9 TRBD1 TGTGCCAGCAGCTACGCGCCGGGACAGGGAGGGACGAACACTGAAGCTTTCTTT CASSYAPGQGGTNTEAFF
TRBJ2-7 14 few TRBV29-1 NA TGCAGCGTTGTGCCGGGGGGCGAGGTGAGGGAGCAGTACTTC CSVVPGGEVREQYF
TRBJ1-2 16 NA TRBV7-9 TRBD1 TGTGCCAGCAGAAGATACGGACAGGGGCACAACTATGGCTACACCTTC CASRRYGQGHNYGYTF
TRBJ1-1 14 NA TRBV6-6 TRBD1 TGTGCCAGCAGGATGACAGGGGGCATGGATGAAGCTTTCTTT CASRMTGGMDEAFF
TRBJ2-7 11 many TRBV12-3/TRBV12-4 NA TGTGCCAGCAGCTTTTACTACGAGCAGTACTTC CASSFYYEQYF
TRBJ2-1 15 NA TRBV5-1 TRBD2 TGCGCCAGCGGGAAGCGGGATCGCTCCTACAATGAGCAGTTCTTC CASGKRDRSYNEQFF
TRBJ2-1 14 NA TRBV3-1 NA TGTGCCAGCAGCCAACTCTTCTCCTACAATGAGCAGTTCTTC CASSQLFSYNEQFF
TRBJ2-3 19 NA TRBV4-2 TRBD2 TGTGCCAGCAGCCAAGAGGGGCTAGCGGGGGGGTTCGGCACAGATACGCAGTATTTT CASSQEGLAGGFGTDTQYF
TRBJ1-2 13 few TRBV20-1 TRBD1 TGCAGTGCTAAAAAAACAGGGGACTATGGCTACACCTTC CSAKKTGDYGYTF
TRBJ1-5 14 NA TRBV7-8 NA TGTGCCAGCAGCGCCTGGGACAGCAATCAGCCCCAGCATTTT CASSAWDSNQPQHF
TRBJ1-5 17 NA TRBV30 NA TGTGCCTGGAGTCCACGGGGGGGGTACCTTAGCAATCAGCCCCAGCATTTT CAWSPRGGYLSNQPQHF
TRBJ2-7 14 few TRBV6-2/TRBV6-3 NA TGTGCCAGCAGTTCCTACGGGGGATCCTACGAGCAGTACTTC CASSSYGGSYEQYF
TRBJ1-1 14 NA TRBV27 NA TGTGCCAGCAGGGACATGGGGGACGGCACTGAAGCTTTCTTT CASRDMGDGTEAFF
TRBJ1-6 13 NA TRBV20-1 TRBD1 TGCAGTGTCCGGGACAGCTATAATTCACCCCTCCACTTT CSVRDSYNSPLHF
TRBJ2-7 15 few TRBV2 NA TGTGCCAGCAGTGAAGGCGGGGTGGGAATCTACGAGCAGTACTTC CASSEGGVGIYEQYF
TRBJ1-1 16 NA TRBV9 NA TGTGCCAGCAGCGTAGTCTGGTATAAAATGAACACTGAAGCTTTCTTT CASSVVWYKMNTEAFF
TRBJ1-2 16 NA TRBV6-5 NA TGTGCCAGCAGTTACTCTCAACAGGGTTTACGTAATGGCTACACCTTC CASSYSQQGLRNGYTF
TRBJ2-7 14 NA TRBV6-5 NA TGTGCCAGCAGTTACACGGGGATTACCTACGAGCAGTACTTC CASSYTGITYEQYF
TRBJ2-5 13 few TRBV20-1 NA TGCAGTGCTAGGGGTCAGTACCAAGAGACCCAGTACTTC CSARGQYQETQYF
TRBJ2-5 15 few TRBV4-1 TRBD2 TGCGCCAGCAGCCCTAGCGGGCGGGGCCCAGAGACCCAGTACTTC CASSPSGRGPETQYF
TRBJ2-1 14 NA TRBV24-1 NA TGTGCCACCGCGACCCAGGCTTCGTACAATGAGCAGTTCTTC CATATQASYNEQFF
TRBJ2-3 11 few TRBV10-3 NA TGTGCCACCGTGGCGCAAGATACGCAGTATTTT CATVAQDTQYF
TRBJ2-1 13 many TRBV12-3/TRBV12-4 NA TGTGCCAGCAGTTTAAGCCTCGAGGGAGTGCAGTTCTTC CASSLSLEGVQFF
TRBJ2-3 15 NA TRBV7-2 TRBD2 TGTGCCAGCAGCTTCGGGACTAGCTACACAGATACGCAGTATTTT CASSFGTSYTDTQYF
TRBJ2-2 13 few TRBV7-2 NA TGTGCCAGCTCCGGCGGGGCCACCGGGGAGCTGTTTTTT CASSGGATGELFF
TRBJ1-5 15 NA TRBV12-3/TRBV12-4 NA TGTGCCAGCAGCCCGACAGCTTATAGCAATCAGCCCCAGCATTTT CASSPTAYSNQPQHF
TRBJ1-3 14 few TRBV2 NA TGTGCCAGCAGAATGGACAGCTCTGGAAACACCATATATTTT CASRMDSSGNTIYF
TRBJ1-6 14 NA TRBV28 NA TGTGCCAGCAGGTGGGATGGAGTTAATTCACCCCTCCACTTT CASRWDGVNSPLHF
TRBJ2-1 13 many TRBV7-3 NA TGTGCCAGCAGCTTACAGGGGTACAATGAGCAGTTCTTC CASSLQGYNEQFF
TRBJ1-1 14 few TRBV12-3/TRBV12-4 NA TGTGCCAGCAGCCCTACAGGGTATAACACTGAAGCTTTCTTT CASSPTGYNTEAFF
TRBJ1-2 14 few TRBV6-2/TRBV6-3 NA TGTGCCAGCTCGGACGCGGGATTTAACTATGGCTACACCTTC CASSDAGFNYGYTF
TRBJ1-1 13 few TRBV21-1 NA TGTGCCAGAAATCAAGTGGAGGACACTGAAGCTTTCTTT CARNQVEDTEAFF
TRBJ1-5 9 NA TRBV20-1 NA TGCAGTGTTGATCAGCCCCAGCATTTT CSVDQPQHF
TRBJ2-5 16 NA TRBV5-6 TRBD1 TGTGCCAGCAGCTTGGGATTATCGGACAGGGGAGAGACCCAGTACTTC CASSLGLSDRGETQYF
TRBJ1-6 17 NA TRBV5-1 NA TGCGCCAGCAGCTTGTTAGTCTCCGGGGTGGGGAATTCACCCCTCCACTTT CASSLLVSGVGNSPLHF
TRBJ2-7 16 NA TRBV9 TRBD2 TGTGCCAGCAGCGTAGCGTCGGGACTAGCGGGGGCCGAGCAGTACTTC CASSVASGLAGAEQYF
TRBJ2-5 14 once TRBV5-1 NA TGCGCCAGCAGCACGAGGACGTCCGGGGGGACCCAGTACTTC CASSTRTSGGTQYF
TRBJ2-4 15 NA TRBV4-3 NA TGCGCCAGCAGCCAAGATCTTGCCCGGGGGAACATTCAGTACTTC CASSQDLARGNIQYF
TRBJ1-2 13 few TRBV18 NA TGTGCCAGCTCACCTGAACGGGATTATGGCTACACCTTC CASSPERDYGYTF
TRBJ1-1 17 NA TRBV4-1 NA TGCGCCAGCAGCCTACCGGGACGCCTTAAAATGGCCACTGAAGCTTTCTTT CASSLPGRLKMATEAFF
TRBJ2-3 16 many TRBV3-1 TRBD2 TGTGCCAGCAGCTTCGTAGCGGGGGGGGGCACAGATACGCAGTATTTT CASSFVAGGGTDTQYF
TRBJ1-4 15 NA TRBV5-6 TRBD1 TGTGCCAGCAGCCCCGGACAGGATGCGGATGAAAAACTGTTTTTT CASSPGQDADEKLFF
TRBJ2-7 15 once TRBV7-9 TRBD1 TGTGCCAGCATCCCCGGACAGGGCGACGTCTACGAGCAGTACTTC CASIPGQGDVYEQYF
TRBJ1-6 15 NA TRBV7-9 NA TGTGCCAGCAGCTTAGAGCCGGTTGCTAATTCACCCCTCCACTTT CASSLEPVANSPLHF
TRBJ2-5 14 NA TRBV7-3 NA TGTGCCAGCAGCTTAACGGGGCCCCCGGAGACCCAGTACTTC CASSLTGPPETQYF